A few counts support the clone carrying this T cell receptor beta chain. The antigen remains undetermined. This entry belongs to a study of beta chain features in type 1 diabetes. Study outcomes and limitations: Significant though moderate, a shortening of TCRB CDR3s appeared in all four CD4+ subsets of Type 1 diabetes patients.

As every portion of the isolated RNA was reverse transcribed, the sequencing read expressed TCRB transcripts. Sequenced by immunoSEQ multiplex PCR; TCRdb stores in-frame clones only, minus some. The data hold under 300,000 clones, with around 21% observed a single time. One heparinised draw of blood, averaging around 120 mL, came from each donor. Germline V gives CDR1 MGHRA, CDR2 YSYEKL. The CDR3 loop spans 15 amino acids. V lost 3 bases, J lost 7 bases, and 6 bases stayed unmatched. The sequence was collected from a woman aged 40 to 55 with type 1 diabetes. The rearrangement links TRBV4-1 to TRBJ1-6; 7 bases map to TRBD1. Material for sequencing was naive CD4+ T cells from blood. The CDR3 here is CASSHRDSLNSPLHF. CDR3 sequence (DNA): TGCGCCAGCAGCCACCGGGACAGCCTCAATTCACCCCTCCACTTT.